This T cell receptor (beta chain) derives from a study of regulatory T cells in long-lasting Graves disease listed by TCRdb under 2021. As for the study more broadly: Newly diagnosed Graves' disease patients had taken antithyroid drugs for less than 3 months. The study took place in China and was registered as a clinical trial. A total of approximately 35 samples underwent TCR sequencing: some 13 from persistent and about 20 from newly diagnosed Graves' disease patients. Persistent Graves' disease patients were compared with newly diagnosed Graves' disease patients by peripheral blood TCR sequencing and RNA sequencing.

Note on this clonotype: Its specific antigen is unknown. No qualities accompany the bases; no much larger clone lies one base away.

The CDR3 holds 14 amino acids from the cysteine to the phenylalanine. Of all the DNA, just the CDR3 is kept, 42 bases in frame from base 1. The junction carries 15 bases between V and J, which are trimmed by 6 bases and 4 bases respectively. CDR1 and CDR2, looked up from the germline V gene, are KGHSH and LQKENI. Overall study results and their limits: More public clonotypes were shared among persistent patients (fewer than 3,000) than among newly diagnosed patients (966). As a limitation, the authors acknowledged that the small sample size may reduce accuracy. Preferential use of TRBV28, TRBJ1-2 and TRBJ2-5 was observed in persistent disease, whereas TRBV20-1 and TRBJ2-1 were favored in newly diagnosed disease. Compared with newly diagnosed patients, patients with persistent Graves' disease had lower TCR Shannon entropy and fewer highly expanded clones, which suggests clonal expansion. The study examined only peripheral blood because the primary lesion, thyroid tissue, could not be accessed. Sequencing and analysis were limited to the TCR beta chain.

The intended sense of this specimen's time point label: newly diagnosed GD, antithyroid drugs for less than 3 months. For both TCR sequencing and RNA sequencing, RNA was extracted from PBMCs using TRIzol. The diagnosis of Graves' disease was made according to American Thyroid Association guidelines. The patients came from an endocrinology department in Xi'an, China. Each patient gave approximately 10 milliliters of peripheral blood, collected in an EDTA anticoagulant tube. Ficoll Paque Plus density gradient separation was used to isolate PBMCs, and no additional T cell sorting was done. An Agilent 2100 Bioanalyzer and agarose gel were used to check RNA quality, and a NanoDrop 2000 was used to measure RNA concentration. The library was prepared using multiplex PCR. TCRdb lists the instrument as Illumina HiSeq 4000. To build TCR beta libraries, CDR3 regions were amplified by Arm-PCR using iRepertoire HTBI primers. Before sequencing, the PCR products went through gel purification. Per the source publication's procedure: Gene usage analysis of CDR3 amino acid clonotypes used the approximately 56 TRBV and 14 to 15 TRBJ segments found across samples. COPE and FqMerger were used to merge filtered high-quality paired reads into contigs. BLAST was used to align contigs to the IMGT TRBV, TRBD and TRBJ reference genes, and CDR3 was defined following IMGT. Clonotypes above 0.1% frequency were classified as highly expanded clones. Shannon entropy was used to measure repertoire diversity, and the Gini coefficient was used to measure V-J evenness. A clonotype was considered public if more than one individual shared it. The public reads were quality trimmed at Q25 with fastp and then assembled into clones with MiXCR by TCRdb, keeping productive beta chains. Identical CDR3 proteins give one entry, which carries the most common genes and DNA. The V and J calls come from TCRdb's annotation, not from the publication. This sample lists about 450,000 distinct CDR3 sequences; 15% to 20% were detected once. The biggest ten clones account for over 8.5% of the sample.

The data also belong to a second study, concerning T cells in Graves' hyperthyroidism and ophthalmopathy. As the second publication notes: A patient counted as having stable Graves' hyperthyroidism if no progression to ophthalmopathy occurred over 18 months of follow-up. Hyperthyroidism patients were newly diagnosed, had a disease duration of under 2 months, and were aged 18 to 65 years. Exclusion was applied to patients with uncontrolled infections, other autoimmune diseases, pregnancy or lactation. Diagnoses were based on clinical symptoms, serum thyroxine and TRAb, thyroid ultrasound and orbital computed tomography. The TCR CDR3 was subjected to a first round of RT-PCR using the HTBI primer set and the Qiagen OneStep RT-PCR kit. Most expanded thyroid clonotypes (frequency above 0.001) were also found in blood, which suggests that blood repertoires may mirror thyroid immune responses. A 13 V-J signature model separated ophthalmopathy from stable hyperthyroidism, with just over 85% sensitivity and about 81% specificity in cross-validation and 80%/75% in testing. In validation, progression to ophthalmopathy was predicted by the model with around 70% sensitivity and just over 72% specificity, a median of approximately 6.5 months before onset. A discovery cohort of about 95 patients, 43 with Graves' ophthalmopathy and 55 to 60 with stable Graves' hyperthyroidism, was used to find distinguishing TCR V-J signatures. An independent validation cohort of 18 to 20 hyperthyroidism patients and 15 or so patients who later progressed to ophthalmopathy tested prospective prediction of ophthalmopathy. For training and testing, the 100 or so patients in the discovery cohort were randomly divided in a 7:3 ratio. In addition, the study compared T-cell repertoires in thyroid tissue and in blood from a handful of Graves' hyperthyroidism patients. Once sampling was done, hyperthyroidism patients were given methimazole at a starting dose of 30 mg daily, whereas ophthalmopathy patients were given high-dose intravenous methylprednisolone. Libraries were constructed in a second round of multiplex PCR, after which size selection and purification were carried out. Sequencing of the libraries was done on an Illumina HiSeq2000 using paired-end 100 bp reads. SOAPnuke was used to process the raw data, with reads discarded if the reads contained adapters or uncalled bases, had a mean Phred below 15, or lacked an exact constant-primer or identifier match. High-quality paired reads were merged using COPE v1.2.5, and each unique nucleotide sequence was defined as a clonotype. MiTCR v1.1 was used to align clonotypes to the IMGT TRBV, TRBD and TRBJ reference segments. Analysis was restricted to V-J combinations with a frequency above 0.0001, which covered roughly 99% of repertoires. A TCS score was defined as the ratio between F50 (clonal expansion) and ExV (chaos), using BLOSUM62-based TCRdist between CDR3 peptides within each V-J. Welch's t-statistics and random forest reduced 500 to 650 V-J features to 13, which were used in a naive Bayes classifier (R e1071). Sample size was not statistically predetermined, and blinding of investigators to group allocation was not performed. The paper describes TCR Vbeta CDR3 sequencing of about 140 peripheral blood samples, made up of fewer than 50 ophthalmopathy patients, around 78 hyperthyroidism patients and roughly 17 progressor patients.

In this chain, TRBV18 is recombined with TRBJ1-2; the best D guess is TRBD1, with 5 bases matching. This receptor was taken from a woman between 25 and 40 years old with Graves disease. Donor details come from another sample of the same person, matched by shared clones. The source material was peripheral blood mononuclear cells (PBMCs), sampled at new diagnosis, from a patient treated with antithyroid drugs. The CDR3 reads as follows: CASSQYGDGYGYTF. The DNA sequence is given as TGTGCCAGCTCTCAATACGGGGACGGCTATGGCTACACCTTC.